The T cell receptor (beta chain) under discussion was sequenced for a study of cytomegalovirus exposure and HLA in healthy donors. Turning to this clone: What it binds is unknown.

The PCR used 60 Vbeta and 13 Jbeta primers. Some clones are missing from TCRdb's copy, which holds only in-frame ones; the method was immunoSEQ multiplex PCR. Found here are approximately 150,000 clones, roughly three quarters of them singletons; the top ten hold over 0.8%. Trimming removed 5 bases from V and 10 bases from J; junction bases left unmatched: 8. The CDR3 runs 14 residues. Looked up from germline, CDR1 is MNHEY and CDR2 is SVGAGI. All the people who gave samples were healthy bone marrow donors. Nominally healthy donors provided the samples, though records likely missed some immune exposures. The study's findings and limits: A later analysis showed TCR association rates differing by HLA locus, peaking at DRB1 and lowest at HLA-C. When a later analysis was performed, an Asian-associated ancestry cluster reportedly had fewer N-insertions than the approximately 680-donor mean.

Input material: PBMCs. This receptor was taken from a woman between 55 and 75 years old in good health and CMV-seronegative. V and J are TRBV6-5 and TRBJ1-5; the match to TRBD1 covers 10 bases. DNA for the CDR3: TGTGCCAGCAGTCGGGGACAGGGGATGGGTCCCCAGCATTTT. It is translated as CASSRGQGMGPQHF.